The T cell receptor (beta chain) described here comes from a study of shared clonotypes between healthy human individuals. Clones were sequenced by immunoSEQ multiplex PCR, and TCRdb holds only the in-frame ones, with some missing. Among about 2.1 million clones listed, over 85% were seen once. Germline V lookup: CDR1 SGHVS, CDR2 FQNEAQ. This CDR3 contains 17 residues. The junction had 14 bases not matched to a gene; V was cut back by 6 bases and J by 3 bases. Naive CD8 isolation took CD45RO-negative cells positively selected for CCR7 and excluded terminally differentiated effector memory CD45RA+ cells.

The receptor was isolated from a man aged 18 to 29 in good health. Some clones in this sample may be carry-over from other donors' samples. The sequenced sample was naive CD8+ T cells from PBMCs. The chain couples TRBV7-8 to TRBJ2-7, with 10 bases identical to TRBD2. DNA of the CDR3: TGTGCCAGCAGGTCCGGGACTAGCGTGAAGTTGGGCTACGAGCAGTACTTC. Encoded protein: CASRSGTSVKLGYEQYF.